This entry features one T cell receptor (beta chain) sequence. CD4+ cells yielded CD45RA+ naive and CD45RA-negative memory subsets. The data originate from a study of shared clonotypes between healthy human individuals. V was pared by 4 bases and J by 6 bases, with 9 bases between. The CDR3 runs 12 residues. Germline V gene data show CDR1 as MNHEY and CDR2 as SMNVEV (reference sequence). Sequenced by immunoSEQ multiplex PCR; TCRdb stores in-frame clones only, minus some. The sample comprises around 1.6 million clones, approximately 98% of which are singletons, and about 0.45% rests with the top ten. The source is a man aged 30-40 years in good health. V usage is TRBV27 and J usage is TRBJ1-1; D gene ambiguous. The sequencing input was naive CD4+ T cells sorted from blood. The subset denotes: CD45RA+ positively selected. Here the CDR3 DNA reads TGTGCCAGCAGTTCCTGGATGTCTGAAGCTTTCTTT. This codes for CASSSWMSEAFF.